The subject of this entry is one TCR beta chain. The antigen is undetermined. Trimming left V 3 bases short and J 2 bases short, with 20 bases between. CDR3 length equals 18 residues. In germline, CDR1 is MGHRA, CDR2 YSYEKL. This record belongs to a study of T cells in Graves' hyperthyroidism and ophthalmopathy. Study-level findings and limits: Through a model of 13 V-J features, ophthalmopathy was separated from stable hyperthyroidism.

The investigators amplified TCR beta CDR3 regions from RNA transcripts. TCR CDR3 underwent first-round RT-PCR with the HTBI primer set. TCRdb reprocessed the multiplex PCR reads with MiXCR, giving one entry per CDR3 protein. The table shows a few hundred thousand distinct CDR3 sequences, with roughly 14% occurring only once. Sequencing was performed on blood. The receptor was derived from a woman aged 25-40 years with Graves' ophthalmopathy. The chain has TRBV4-1 and TRBJ2-1; D is undetermined. CDR3 sequence: CASSHRPLTPPPYNEQFF. The CDR3 bases are TGCGCCAGCAGCCATCGACCCTTGACTCCCCCGCCCTACAATGAGCAGTTCTTC.